One T cell receptor (beta chain) is described in this entry. Its antigen is not known. Generated by immunoSEQ multiplex PCR, the TCRdb table keeps only in-frame clones and is missing some. Among millions of clones listed, over 85% were seen once. The sample is drawn from a study of shared clonotypes between healthy human individuals. In the study overall: Three plates were used per donor for CD4 naive, three for CD4 memory, two for CD8 naive and one for CD8 memory.

Findings of the study overall: An expected dependence of interdonor clonotype sharing on sequencing depth was noted.

Within Nashville, Tennessee resided all donors, each a Caucasian adult. V lost 2 bases and J lost 5, with 10 bases in between. The CDR3 extends over 14 amino acids. Germline V gene lookup returns CDR1 SGHRS and CDR2 YFSETQ. The material sequenced was naive CD4+ T cells sorted from blood. Described subset: CD45RA+ positively selected. The receptor's source is a man aged 18 to 29 in good health. The chain recombines TRBV5-1 with TRBJ2-2; D is tentatively TRBD1 or TRBD2 (6 bases each). In nucleotides, the CDR3 is TGCGCCAGCAGCTTCGGGGGCCCTACCGGGGAGCTGTTTTTT. Amino acids: CASSFGGPTGELFF.